These 30 T cell receptor beta chains came from one sample sequenced in a study of CD8 T cells in ankylosing spondylitis. TCRdb recomputed calls from the 5' RACE reads with MiXCR, one row per CDR3 protein. This table has some 30,000 distinct CDR3 sequences, 11% to 15% appearing once. Input material: blood. Receptors were obtained from a male donor with ankylosing spondylitis or in good health (not recorded which).

There are a few counts of this clonotype. V is TRBV28 and J is TRBJ1-4, with D uncertain. This CDR3 has 15 residues. The germline CDR1 and CDR2 sequences are MDHEN and SYDVKM. Trimming took off 3 bases at V and 3 bases at J, with 11 bases between the two ends. CDR3 sequence: CASSFPTGSNEKLFF. DNA for the CDR3: TGTGCCAGCAGTTTCCCGACTGGATCTAATGAAAAACTGTTTTTT. Full variable domain (missing parts from reference TRBV28 and TRBJ1-4): DVKVTQSSRYLVKRTGEKVFLECVQDMDHENMFWYRQDPGLGLRLIYFSYDVKMKEKGDIPEGYSVSREKKERFSLILESASTNQTSMYLCASSFPTGSNEKLFFGSGTQLSVL.

The chain links TRBV29-1 to TRBJ1-2, with unresolved D. The V gene lost 0 bases and the J gene lost 3 bases, with 11 bases spanning the gap. The CDR3 is 14 amino acids. Germline loops: CDR1 SQVTM, CDR2 ANQGSEA. The CDR3 sequence: CSVEDLTAHYGYTF. CDR3 DNA sequence: TGCAGCGTTGAAGATCTGACGGCGCACTATGGCTACACCTTC.

This rearrangement joins TRBV28 to TRBJ2-2, with TRBD1 matching over 7 bases. V dropped 7 bases and J dropped 8; count of bases not matched to a gene: 10. This CDR3 region has 14 residues. The germline V gene has CDR1 MDHEN and CDR2 SYDVKM. CDR3 coding DNA: TGTGCCAGCATTAACACAGGGGAAAGGGGGGAGCTGTTTTTT. This encodes CASINTGERGELFF.

The chain links TRBV12-3 or TRBV12-4 to TRBJ2-2; D remains ambiguous. This CDR3 region has 15 residues. V was clipped by 6 bases and J by 5 bases, with 16 bases between them. DNA of the CDR3: TGTGCCAGCAGCGAGGCCCGGGTAGGGACCGGGGAGCTGTTTTTT. Protein: CASSEARVGTGELFF.

This clonotype came up a few times. The chain employs TRBV11-2 and TRBJ2-1; 8 bases are a match to TRBD2. J gave up 0 bases and V 3 bases, and 1 base lay outside the gene matches. CDR3 length: 15 residues. Germline CDR1 SGHAT, CDR2 FQNNGV. The CDR3 bases are TGTGCCAGCAGCTTTAGCGGGAACTCCTACAATGAGCAGTTCTTC. Encoded protein: CASSFSGNSYNEQFF.

This clonotype appeared a few times. The V and J genes are TRBV5-1 and TRBJ2-2, with 7 bases identical to TRBD1. This CDR3 region has 14 residues. Germline V CDR1 and CDR2: SGHRS, YFSETQ. V lost 3 bases and J lost 6; bases outside the gene matches: 5. The CDR3, as DNA: TGCGCCAGCAGCTGGGAAACAGGGGCCGGGGAGCTGTTTTTT. Translation: CASSWETGAGELFF.

This clonotype was found many times. Relative to the germline gene, one junction end is altered; a read error may explain this. The rearrangement links TRBV6-1 to TRBJ2-4; 7 positions match TRBD2. Per germline, CDR1 MNHNS and CDR2 SASEGT. The CDR3 sequence is 12 residues long. DNA of the CDR3: TGTGCCAGCAGTGAAGGGGACTACGCTGTCGACTTC. Amino acid sequence: CASSEGDYAVDF.

This clonotype was counted only a few times. The chain has TRBV9 and TRBJ1-1; a weak D match, TRBD1 (5 bases). The CDR3 totals 13 residues. Trimming shortened V by 0 bases and J by 3 bases, and 6 bases separated the two germline ends. Germline CDR1 SGDLS, CDR2 YYNGEE. CDR3 sequence reads: CASSVAGDTEAFF. CDR3 DNA sequence: TGTGCCAGCAGCGTAGCGGGGGACACTGAAGCTTTCTTT.

The J gene is TRBJ2-1, the V gene TRBV30; 10 bases fit TRBD2. The length of the CDR3 is 15 residues. The V and J ends lost 0 bases and 6 bases, in that order; junction bases with no gene match: 5. Germline V gene sequence: CDR1 GTSNPN, CDR2 SVGIG (reference sequence). CDR3 protein: CAWSVRLAGGNEQFF. The CDR3, as DNA: TGTGCCTGGAGTGTACGACTAGCGGGTGGCAATGAGCAGTTCTTC.

CDR3 in DNA: TGTGCCAGCAGGAATAGCGGGATGGGCACAGATACGCAGTATTTT. It yields the protein CASRNSGMGTDTQYF. The V gene is TRBV6-2 or TRBV6-3, the J gene TRBJ2-3; 8 positions agree with TRBD2. The CDR3 is made up of 15 amino acids. With V trimmed by 6 bases and J by 1 base, 6 bases remained unmatched. Germline-derived CDR1 and CDR2 are MNHEY and SVGEGT.

This clonotype was recorded a few times. V is TRBV28 and J is TRBJ2-7; TRBD1 might be the D (5 bases). With 7 bases removed from V and 4 bases from J, the gap between germline ends came to 14 bases. CDR1 is MDHEN and CDR2 is SYDVKM in the germline V gene. CDR3 length: 13 residues. The CDR3 spells CASKPPQGYEQYF. The CDR3 DNA reads as TGTGCCAGCAAGCCCCCCCAGGGTTACGAGCAGTACTTC.

This clonotype was counted only a few times. The rearrangement uses TRBV14 and TRBJ1-1; unclear D gene. The CDR3 extends over 14 amino acids. CDR1 is SGHDN, CDR2 FVKESK, per germline. The V end lost 4 bases, the J end lost 4 bases, and 13 bases lay between the germline ends. This CDR3 reads CASSPLTEGTEAFF. CDR3 sequence (DNA): TGTGCCAGCAGCCCCCTGACTGAGGGCACTGAAGCTTTCTTT.

This clonotype was counted between two and nine times. The chain uses TRBV27 and TRBJ1-5, with D maybe TRBD1 (5 bases). CDR1 and CDR2 from the germline V gene are MNHEY and SMNVEV (reference sequence). CDR3 length: 14 residues. Trimming removed 6 bases from V and 4 bases from J, with 13 bases in between. CDR3 residues: CASRRWGVNQPQHF. Written as DNA, the CDR3 is TGTGCCAGCAGGCGGTGGGGGGTTAATCAGCCCCAGCATTTT.

This clonotype was seen more than once but under ten times. This chain joins TRBV6-2 or TRBV6-3 and TRBJ2-1; D may be TRBD1 (5 bases). The germline V gene has CDR1 MNHEY and CDR2 SVGEGT. V lost 2 bases and J lost 4, with 18 bases in between. The CDR3 covers 17 residues. As DNA, the CDR3 is TGTGCCAGCAGTTACGAAGGTTATAGGGGTCCGTACAATGAGCAGTTCTTC. Protein sequence: CASSYEGYRGPYNEQFF.

This clonotype was detected only a few times. This rearrangement joins TRBV12-3 or TRBV12-4 to TRBJ2-1; TRBD1 aligns across 7 bases. This CDR3 contains 13 residues. Trimming cost V 6 bases and J 8 bases; bases outside gene matches: 7. Written as DNA, the CDR3 is TGTGCCAGCAGGATCACAGGGGTCTATGAGCAGTTCTTC. Translating gives CASRITGVYEQFF.

This chain links TRBV30 with TRBJ2-5, with 7 nucleotides matching TRBD2. The CDR3 runs 16 residues. The V gene's germline CDR1 is GTSNPN and CDR2 SVGIG (reference sequence). V was pared by 3 bases and J by 1 base, with 11 bases of the junction left unmatched. CDR3 in DNA: TGTGCCTGGAGGGCGAGCCCCGGGGGGATCCAAGAGACCCAGTACTTC. This codes for CAWRASPGGIQETQYF.

The chain carries TRBV6-4 and TRBJ2-2, with no clear D. The CDR3 is 14 amino acids. The germline V gene has CDR1 MRHNA and CDR2 SNTAGT. Trimming took 4 bases from V and 0 from J, leaving 6 bases between them. The CDR3 DNA sequence: TGTGCCAGCAGTGGGAGAGCGAACACCGGGGAGCTGTTTTTT. Translated, it gives CASSGRANTGELFF.

As to this clonotype: The junction does not match germline at one end; this may be a read error. The chain couples TRBV12-3 or TRBV12-4 to TRBJ2-2, with D unresolved. The CDR3 loop spans 14 amino acids. The CDR3 is CASSLDSVRGELFF. The CDR3, as DNA: TGTGCCAGCAGCTTAGACTCCGTCAGAGGGGAGCTGTTTTTT.

This chain links TRBV18 with TRBJ2-2, with D hard to call. This CDR3 is 15 amino acids long. The germline CDR1 and CDR2 sequences are KGHSH and LQKENI. V lost 1 base to trimming and J lost 0 bases, with 6 bases between them. The CDR3 here is CASSPRISNTGELFF. The CDR3, as DNA: TGTGCCAGCTCACCACGTATTTCGAACACCGGGGAGCTGTTTTTT.

The chain is built from TRBV7-2 and TRBJ2-3; D not certain. V gave up 5 bases and J gave up 3 bases, with 15 bases separating them. The CDR3 contains 15 residues. Germline values: CDR1 SGHTA, CDR2 FQGNSA. In DNA form, the CDR3 reads TGTGCCAGCAGCCCCGAGGCGATAAAGACAGATACGCAGTATTTT. Its protein product is CASSPEAIKTDTQYF.

This clonotype was counted a few times. The V call is TRBV6-6, the J call TRBJ2-2; TRBD1 matches 7 bases. The germline CDR1 and CDR2 sequences are MNHNY and SVGAGI (reference sequence). CDR3 length equals 14 residues. Losses at the gene ends were 7 bases for V and 6 bases for J; bases not matched to a gene: 8. Written as DNA, the CDR3 is TGTGCCAGCAAACCCATGACAGGGCCCGGGGAGCTGTTTTTT. This codes for CASKPMTGPGELFF.

This clonotype has a handful of counts. The chain is built from TRBV25-1 and TRBJ1-1; D ambiguous. V was cut by 3 bases and J by 4 bases, with 12 bases left in between. The V gene's germline CDR1 is MGHDK and CDR2 SYGVNS. This CDR3 has 14 amino acids. In DNA, the CDR3 is TGTGCCAGCAGTGAGGCAGGCAAGGGCACTGAAGCTTTCTTT. Amino acids: CASSEAGKGTEAFF.

There are a few counts of this clonotype. V and J are TRBV6-2 or TRBV6-3 and TRBJ2-2, with D possibly being TRBD1 or TRBD2 (5 bases each). Germline V gene sequence: CDR1 MNHEY, CDR2 SVGEGT. Trimming removed 6 bases from V and 1 base from J, with 9 bases in between. The CDR3 covers 14 residues. CDR3 sequence reads: CASSTGLNTGELFF. Written as DNA, the CDR3 is TGTGCCAGCAGCACGGGGCTGAACACCGGGGAGCTGTTTTTT.

The rearrangement links TRBV20-1 to TRBJ2-1, with 7 bases lining up with TRBD2. J was trimmed by 1 base and V by 2 bases; bases with no gene match: 2. Germline assignment: CDR1 DFQATT and CDR2 SNEGSKA (reference sequence). The length of the CDR3 is 14 residues. This CDR3 reads CSARTGGSYNEQFF. CDR3 nucleotides: TGCAGTGCTAGAACGGGAGGTTCCTACAATGAGCAGTTCTTC.

This clonotype has just a few counts. The genes are TRBV7-2 and TRBJ2-1, with D tentatively TRBD1 (6 bases). The CDR3 contains 14 residues. In germline, CDR1 is SGHTA, CDR2 FQGNSA. V lost 8 bases to trimming and J lost 1 base, with 12 bases between them. CDR3 in amino acids: CASGRDTSYNEQFF. The CDR3 DNA reads TGTGCCAGCGGTAGGGACACATCCTACAATGAGCAGTTCTTC.

The gene calls are TRBV12-3 or TRBV12-4 and TRBJ1-5, with D possibly matching TRBD1 (6 bases). V was clipped by 5 bases and J by 6 bases, with 11 bases between them. The CDR3 length is 13 residues. CDR3 sequence reads: CASSLTGTQPQHF. The CDR3 nucleotides read TGTGCCAGCAGTCTGACAGGCACTCAGCCCCAGCATTTT.

This clonotype was seen many times. The chain links TRBV4-3 to TRBJ2-2; a weak D match, TRBD2 (5 bases). The CDR3 has 14 residues. The ends were cut back, 3 bases at V and 4 bases at J, with 9 bases in the middle. Germline V gene data show CDR1 as LGHNA and CDR2 as YSLEER. The CDR3 region is CASSQSGGTGELFF. For the CDR3, the DNA is TGCGCCAGCAGCCAGAGCGGCGGCACCGGGGAGCTGTTTTTT.

The chain carries TRBV3-1 and TRBJ1-2; no clear D. The germline V gene encodes CDR1 LGHDT and CDR2 YNNKEL (reference sequence). Trimming pared 3 bases from V and 4 bases from J, leaving 9 bases between. CDR3 size: 13 residues. The DNA of the CDR3 is TGTGCCAGCAGCCAGGCGGGGATCTATGGCTACACCTTC. Translated: CASSQAGIYGYTF.

The J gene is TRBJ2-3, the V gene TRBV7-2; 8 bases are a match to TRBD2. V gave up 5 bases and J gave up 2 bases; unmatched junction bases: 9. There are 16 residues in the CDR3. Germline V gives CDR1 SGHTA, CDR2 FQGNSA. As DNA, the CDR3 is TGTGCCAGCAGCCCCCCGGGCGGGAGGTTCACAGATACGCAGTATTTT. Translation: CASSPPGGRFTDTQYF.

Ten or more counts support this clonotype. The rearrangement links TRBV5-1 to TRBJ2-1, with D tentatively TRBD1 (6 bases). Germline CDR1 SGHRS, CDR2 YFSETQ. This CDR3 contains 16 residues. Trimming took 0 bases from V and 6 from J, leaving 16 bases between them. CDR3 DNA: TGCGCCAGCAGCTTGGGGCCAGGGGAAAAGTTCAATGAGCAGTTCTTC. It yields the protein CASSLGPGEKFNEQFF.